The sequence of this T cell receptor beta chain was determined in a study of blood T cells in healthy people across ages. A J-beta primer mix and a sample-barcoded 5' primer were used in a second PCR of about 7 to 12 cycles. Each sample yielded at least 2.5 million CDR3-containing paired-end reads. MiXCR, applied by TCRdb to the 5' RACE reads, yields one record per CDR3 protein. The sample consists of some 1.8 million distinct CDR3 sequences, about two fifths of them appearing once. This clonotype has only one observation. In each sample, at least 6 million PBMCs were isolated. The CDR3 has 15 amino acids. Deletions cut 2 bases from V and 2 bases from J, with 7 bases between.

The V and J genes are TRBV12-3 or TRBV12-4 and TRBJ1-6; D call uncertain. This receptor was taken from a human donor in good health. Sequenced input: blood. The CDR3 DNA reads as TGTGCCAGCAGTTTATTGCGGACCTATAATTCACCCCTCCACTTT. The encoded protein is CASSLLRTYNSPLHF.